This T cell receptor (beta chain) was identified in a study of PD-L1 blockade in urothelial cancer. Overall study findings and caveats: TCR clonality was measured in pretreatment peripheral blood. Clonality below the median predicted better survival.

On this clone: Its antigen is currently unknown.

Here immunoSEQ multiplex PCR was the method, and the copy in TCRdb shows in-frame clones only, minus some. Of tens of thousands of clones in the sample, roughly 85% are singletons; the top ten hold roughly 15%. Stated time point: pretreatment peripheral blood. Germline V gene data show CDR1 as SGHRS and CDR2 as YFSETQ. V dropped 7 bases and J dropped 0; count of bases not matched to a gene: 4. The length of the CDR3 is 14 residues. The origin of this receptor is an older woman with urothelial cancer. The sample consisted of PBMCs, taken around atezolizumab (anti-PD-L1) treatment. V usage is TRBV5-1 and J usage is TRBJ1-1; 9 nucleotides agree with TRBD1. The DNA of the CDR3 is TGCGCCAGCGAGACAGGGGGGTTGAACACTGAAGCTTTCTTT. Its translation is CASETGGLNTEAFF.